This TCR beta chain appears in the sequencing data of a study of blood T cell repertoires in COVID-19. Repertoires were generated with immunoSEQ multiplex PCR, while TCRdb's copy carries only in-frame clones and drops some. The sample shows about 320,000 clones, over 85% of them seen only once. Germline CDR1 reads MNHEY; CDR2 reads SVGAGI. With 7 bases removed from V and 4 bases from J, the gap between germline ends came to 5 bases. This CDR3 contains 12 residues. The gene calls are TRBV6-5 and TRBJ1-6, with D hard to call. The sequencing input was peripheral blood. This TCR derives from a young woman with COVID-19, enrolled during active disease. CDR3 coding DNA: TGTGCCAGCACAAATTATAATTCACCCCTCCACTTT. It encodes CASTNYNSPLHF.